This T cell receptor (beta chain) was documented in a study of OX40 agonist ivuxolimab in advanced cancers. Method: immunoSEQ multiplex PCR; TCRdb's copy keeps in-frame clones and lacks some. Here the sample spans under 75,000 clones, about 89% being singletons. Germline V CDR1 and CDR2: KGHSH, LQKENI. Trimming took off 3 bases at V and 5 bases at J, with 7 bases between the two ends. CDR3 length: 13 residues. V is TRBV18 and J is TRBJ1-4; a possible D gene is TRBD1 (5 bases). The sequence derives from an adult with an advanced solid tumor such as melanoma, head and neck, liver or kidney cancer. The sample consisted of CD4+ or CD8+ T cells sorted from blood, taken in a trial of the OX40 agonist ivuxolimab. This CDR3 is CASSPRGNEKLFF. The CDR3 DNA sequence: TGTGCCAGCTCACCGAGGGGCAATGAAAAACTGTTTTTT. Full variable domain (remainder filled in from reference TRBV18 and TRBJ1-4): NAGVMQNPRHLVRRRGQEARLRCSPMKGHSHVYWYRQLPEEGLKFMVYLQKENIIDESGMPKERFSAEFPKEGPSILRIQQVVRGDSAAYFCASSPRGNEKLFFGSGTQLSVL.